A single sample is the source of the 13 T cell receptor beta chains below, sequenced in a study of T cell changes during pregnancy in multiple sclerosis. Sequencing used immunoSEQ multiplex PCR; TCRdb keeps in-frame clones, though not all of them. The sample holds about 38,000 clones; 90% to 95% are singletons and the top ten take roughly 6%. The sample consisted of CD8+ T cells from peripheral blood mononuclear cells, taken in the second trimester of pregnancy. The receptors shown here come from a female donor with multiple sclerosis, enrolled in a pregnancy study.

This chain links TRBV6-5 with TRBJ1-1, with a weak D call TRBD1 (5 bases). The CDR3 spans 14 residues. Trimming took off 6 bases at V and 1 base at J, with 12 bases between the two ends. Germline CDR1 MNHEY, CDR2 SVGAGI. The CDR3 loop reads CASSQNTGNTEAFF. The CDR3 nucleotides read TGTGCCAGCAGCCAGAACACAGGGAACACTGAAGCTTTCTTT.

This chain links TRBV9 with TRBJ2-1, with TRBD2 as a possible D gene (6 bases). V was clipped by 5 bases and J by 4 bases, with 13 bases between them. The germline gives CDR1 SGDLS, CDR2 YYNGEE. This CDR3 comprises 14 residues. CDR3: CASSPEGIYNEQFF. For the CDR3, the DNA is TGTGCCAGCAGTCCGGAGGGGATATACAATGAGCAGTTCTTC.

V and J are TRBV27 and TRBJ2-3; 12 nucleotides agree with TRBD2. The V gene end was trimmed by 6 bases and the J gene end by 3 bases; junction bases not matched to a gene: 4. CDR1 is MNHEY and CDR2 is SMNVEV in the germline V gene (reference sequence). The CDR3 has 15 amino acids. CDR3 DNA: TGTGCCAGCAGCCAGACTAGCGGGAGTACAGATACGCAGTATTTT. Protein: CASSQTSGSTDTQYF.

The table lists this clone with a count of one. One end of the junction varies from germline; a read error may be responsible. V gene TRBV6-5 combines with J gene TRBJ1-2; tentatively, D is TRBD1 (5 bases). CDR3 length: 14 amino acids. Germline CDR1 reads MNHEY; CDR2 reads SVGAGI. The DNA for the CDR3 is TGTGCCAGCACTTACGGGGGAGGGCTCAATGGCTACACCTTC. Protein product: CASTYGGGLNGYTF.

This clone was seen just once. This chain uses TRBV10-3 with TRBJ2-5; TRBD2 aligns across 7 bases. V was pared by 5 bases and J by 4 bases, with 4 bases of the junction left unmatched. CDR1 and CDR2 (germline): ENHRY, SYGVKD. The CDR3 has 13 residues. CDR3 nucleotide sequence: TGTGCCATCAGTCCCGAGCGGGGAGAGACCCAGTACTTC. It specifies CAISPERGETQYF.

This chain connects TRBV28 to TRBJ2-7, with D possibly TRBD1 on 6 matching bases. Trimming cost V 5 bases and J 6 bases, with 17 bases left between them. Germline assignment: CDR1 MDHEN and CDR2 SYDVKM. The CDR3 consists of 14 residues. This CDR3 reads CASSPTDSDVEQYF. The CDR3, as DNA: TGTGCCAGCAGTCCAACGGACAGTGACGTCGAGCAGTACTTC.

V is TRBV13 and J is TRBJ2-7, with TRBD2 matching over 7 bases. The length of the CDR3 is 13 residues. Losses at the gene ends were 7 bases for V and 4 bases for J; bases not matched to a gene: 7. Germline CDR1 is PRHDT and CDR2 is FYEKMQ (reference sequence). The DNA of the CDR3 is TGTGCCAGCAAGAAGAGGGAGGGTTACGAGCAGTACTTC. Translated: CASKKREGYEQYF.

V usage is TRBV19 and J usage is TRBJ1-2; 8 nucleotides line up with TRBD1. With 7 bases clipped from V and 5 bases from J, the junction kept 6 bases outside the gene matches. Germline values: CDR1 LNHDA, CDR2 SQIVND (reference sequence). CDR3 size: 13 residues. CDR3 region: CASNQGAGYGYTF. The CDR3 DNA reads TGTGCCAGTAACCAGGGGGCTGGGTATGGCTACACCTTC.

In nucleotides, the CDR3 is TGTGCCAGCAGTTCCCGGTCCGGAGGCCCCTACGAGCAGTACTTC. This gives the protein CASSSRSGGPYEQYF. This chain links TRBV27 with TRBJ2-7, with D possibly matching TRBD2 (5 bases). CDR3 size: 15 residues. Looked up from germline, CDR1 is MNHEY and CDR2 is SMNVEV (reference sequence). The ends were cut back, 4 bases at V and 2 bases at J, with 15 bases in the middle.

The table lists this clone with a count of one. The chain is built from TRBV5-1 and TRBJ2-2, with D unclear. The CDR3 loop spans 17 amino acids. V lost 1 base to trimming and J lost 2 bases, with 15 bases between them. Germline assignment: CDR1 SGHRS and CDR2 YFSETQ. The CDR3 loop is CASSLFSSPRNTGELFF. The CDR3 nucleotides are TGCGCCAGCAGCTTGTTTAGTAGTCCCCGAAACACCGGGGAGCTGTTTTTT.

V is TRBV6-1 and J is TRBJ2-1; TRBD2 agrees at 7 bases. The V segment lost 8 bases and the J segment 3 bases; nucleotides outside the gene matches: 7. The CDR3 runs to 14 residues. Germline V gives CDR1 MNHNS, CDR2 SASEGT. CDR3 DNA sequence: TGTGCCAGCGGAGGGCTAGCGGACTACAATGAGCAGTTCTTC. Translating it yields CASGGLADYNEQFF.

CDR3: CASSEVGGSNQPQHF. In nucleotides, the CDR3 is TGTGCCAGCAGTGAAGTAGGGGGCAGCAATCAGCCCCAGCATTTT. The chain couples TRBV2 to TRBJ1-5; 7 nucleotides align to TRBD1. The V gene end was trimmed by 1 base and the J gene end by 1 base; junction bases not matched to a gene: 1. The CDR3 runs 15 residues. Per the germline V gene, CDR1 is SNHLY and CDR2 is FYNNEI.

This chain joins TRBV6-1 and TRBJ1-1; 8 positions match TRBD1. The V gene end was trimmed by 2 bases and the J gene end by 4 bases; junction bases not matched to a gene: 9. Germline V CDR1 and CDR2: MNHNS, SASEGT. The CDR3 is 16 amino acids. CDR3 protein: CASSEPAGGRATEAFF. The DNA of the CDR3 is TGTGCCAGCAGTGAACCAGCAGGGGGCAGGGCCACTGAAGCTTTCTTT.